These 17 T cell receptor beta chains came from one sample sequenced in a study of graft-versus-host responses after intestinal transplantation. Sequenced by immunoSEQ multiplex PCR; TCRdb stores in-frame clones only, minus some. The repertoire includes 20,000 or so clones, 70% to 90% of them detected once, and under 1% sits in the top ten. The material sequenced was PBMCs, taken just over 450 days after intestinal transplant. The origin of the receptors is a human patient who received an intestinal transplant, so some T cells may come from the graft donor.

This chain connects TRBV6-5 to TRBJ2-3, with TRBD2 identical over 9 bases. Germline CDR1 MNHEY, CDR2 SVGAGI. CDR3 size: 16 residues. The V gene end was trimmed by 0 bases and the J gene end by 7 bases; junction bases not matched to a gene: 8. The DNA for the CDR3 is TGTGCCAGCAGTTACTCAATAGCGGGAGTAGCGCATACGCAGTATTTT. Translated: CASSYSIAGVAHTQYF.

The V call is TRBV27, the J call TRBJ2-7; D remains unclear. The CDR3 totals 14 residues. Germline assignment: CDR1 MNHEY and CDR2 SMNVEV (reference sequence). The V gene lost 0 bases and the J gene lost 7 bases, with 13 bases spanning the gap. In DNA, the CDR3 is TGTGCCAGCAGTTTATCTGGGTTTGGAGTAGAGCAGTACTTC. Encoded protein: CASSLSGFGVEQYF.

This chain uses TRBV5-1 with TRBJ2-5; perhaps TRBD2 as D (5 bases). V dropped 4 bases and J dropped 1 base, with 14 bases sitting between them. Germline lookup yields CDR1 SGHRS and CDR2 YFSETQ. The CDR3 has 15 amino acids. CDR3 amino acids: CASSVSGYSQETQYF. The CDR3 coding sequence is TGCGCCAGCAGCGTCAGCGGATACAGCCAAGAGACCCAGTACTTC.

The V gene is TRBV28, the J gene TRBJ2-1; 9 bases line up with TRBD2. Germline V lookup: CDR1 MDHEN, CDR2 SYDVKM. CDR3 size: 15 residues. V was pared by 7 bases and J by 5 bases, with 9 bases of the junction left unmatched. CDR3 DNA: TGTGCCAGCACCCCGCGGGAGGGCCCAAACAATGAGCAGTTCTTC. This sequence encodes CASTPREGPNNEQFF.

V is TRBV14 and J is TRBJ1-1; TRBD1 matches 7 bases. Per the germline V gene, CDR1 is SGHDN and CDR2 is FVKESK. The CDR3 extends over 17 amino acids. Unmatched junction bases numbered 9, after V lost 2 bases and J lost 0 bases. The CDR3 spells CASSQFYGTAMNTEAFF. The CDR3 nucleotides are TGTGCCAGCAGCCAATTCTACGGGACAGCTATGAACACTGAAGCTTTCTTT.

This chain connects TRBV7-9 to TRBJ2-1, with 8 nucleotides matching TRBD2. The junction had 11 bases not matched to a gene; V was cut back by 3 bases and J by 7 bases. The CDR3 loop spans 16 amino acids. CDR1 is SEHNR, CDR2 FQNEAQ, per germline (reference sequence). CDR3 amino acids: CASSFNPAGVWNEQFF. The DNA for the CDR3 is TGTGCCAGCAGCTTTAACCCAGCGGGAGTTTGGAATGAGCAGTTCTTC. The complete variable domain, with remaining parts taken from reference TRBV7-9 and TRBJ2-1, reads DTGVSQNPRHKITKRGQNVTFRCDPISEHNRLYWYRQTLGQGPEFLTYFQNEAQLEKSRLLSDRFSAERPKGSFSTLEIQRTEQGDSAMYLCASSFNPAGVWNEQFFGPGTRLTVL.

The chain employs TRBV27 and TRBJ2-3, with a tentative D call TRBD2 (5 bases). The germline V gene encodes CDR1 MNHEY and CDR2 SMNVEV (reference sequence). This CDR3 has 15 residues. With 2 bases removed from V and 3 bases from J, the gap between germline ends came to 12 bases. CDR3 region: CASSLRASRTDTQYF. Here the CDR3 DNA reads TGTGCCAGCAGTTTAAGGGCTAGCAGAACAGATACGCAGTATTTT.

The chain uses TRBV5-1 and TRBJ2-7, with TRBD1 as a possible D gene (5 bases). The germline CDR1 and CDR2 sequences are SGHRS and YFSETQ. Trimming removed 1 base from V and 5 bases from J, with 13 bases in between. The CDR3 runs 14 residues. DNA for the CDR3: TGCGCCAGCAGCTTGATCGGAGACAGCCACGAGCAGTACTTC. It encodes CASSLIGDSHEQYF.

This chain uses TRBV10-1 with TRBJ2-5; TRBD1 matches at 9 bases. Germline V gene sequence: CDR1 WNHNN, CDR2 SYGVQD (reference sequence). The CDR3 spans 16 residues. J was trimmed by 2 bases and V by 3 bases; bases with no gene match: 7. The CDR3 is CASSESDRGGQETQYF. DNA of the CDR3: TGCGCCAGCAGTGAATCGGACAGGGGAGGACAAGAGACCCAGTACTTC.

This chain connects TRBV18 to TRBJ1-1; D remains ambiguous. Per the germline V gene, CDR1 is KGHSH and CDR2 is LQKENI. The V gene lost 1 base and the J gene lost 8 bases, with 17 bases spanning the gap. The CDR3 spans 15 residues. CDR3 sequence (DNA): TGTGCCAGCTCACCACAGGAGACCGAACACTCCGAAGCTTTCTTT. Translating it yields CASSPQETEHSEAFF. Full variable domain (missing parts from reference TRBV18 and TRBJ1-1): NAGVMQNPRHLVRRRGQEARLRCSPMKGHSHVYWYRQLPEEGLKFMVYLQKENIIDESGMPKERFSAEFPKEGPSILRIQQVVRGDSAAYFCASSPQETEHSEAFFGQGTRLTVV.

There are a few counts of this clone. The rearrangement uses TRBV29-1 and TRBJ1-2, with D hard to call. V dropped 6 bases and J dropped 9 bases, with 5 bases sitting between them. CDR1 SQVTM and CDR2 ANQGSEA come from the germline V gene. This CDR3 is 8 amino acids long. The CDR3 is CSVASYTF. DNA of the CDR3: TGCAGCGTCGCGAGCTACACCTTC.

V and J are TRBV5-1 and TRBJ1-3; 7 bases line up with TRBD1. Germline CDR1 reads SGHRS; CDR2 reads YFSETQ. The CDR3 runs 14 residues. The V and J ends lost 4 bases and 3 bases, in that order; junction bases with no gene match: 4. The CDR3 is CASSPDRVGNTIYF. Written as DNA, the CDR3 is TGCGCCAGCAGCCCCGACAGGGTTGGAAACACCATATATTTT. Drawing the rest from reference TRBV5-1 and TRBJ1-3, the complete variable domain is KAGVTQTPRYLIKTRGQQVTLSCSPISGHRSVSWYQQTPGQGLQFLFEYFSETQRNKGNFPGRFSGRQFSNSRSEMNVSTLELGDSALYLCASSPDRVGNTIYFGEGSWLTVV.

This chain joins TRBV2 and TRBJ2-1; D call uncertain. The CDR3 spans 14 residues. Germline V gene lookup returns CDR1 SNHLY and CDR2 FYNNEI. V lost 3 bases, J lost 6 bases, and 12 bases lay in between. The CDR3 reads CASSDPGPSNEQFF. CDR3 nucleotides: TGTGCCAGCAGTGACCCTGGGCCCTCCAATGAGCAGTTCTTC.

Concerning this clone: Other DNA sequences in this sample translate to the same CDR3. The CDR3 region has the DNA TGCGCCAGCAGCTTGCGTCTAGCGGGAGTCACCTACGAGCAGTACTTC. Its protein is CASSLRLAGVTYEQYF. This sequence joins TRBV5-1 and TRBJ2-7; TRBD2 matches 10 bases. The CDR3 covers 16 residues. V lost 1 base, J lost 2 bases, and 6 bases stayed unmatched. CDR1 SGHRS and CDR2 YFSETQ come from the germline V gene.

The V and J genes are TRBV18 and TRBJ2-1; D gene unclear. Germline V gene sequence: CDR1 KGHSH, CDR2 LQKENI. The CDR3 has 16 residues. Trimming cost V 2 bases and J 7 bases, with 18 bases left between them. CDR3 nucleotides: TGTGCCAGCTCACCAGGTGAGCTACTTGATGGGAATGAGCAGTTCTTC. Its protein product is CASSPGELLDGNEQFF.

The chain employs TRBV7-2 and TRBJ2-5, with D possibly TRBD2 on 5 matching bases. The germline gives CDR1 SGHTA, CDR2 FQGNSA. The CDR3 has 14 amino acids. V lost 1 base and J 3 bases, leaving 9 bases between the germline ends. The CDR3 nucleotides are TGTGCCAGCAGCTTAGGCGGGCGGGAAGAGACCCAGTACTTC. It translates to CASSLGGREETQYF. Filled out from reference TRBV7-2 and TRBJ2-5, the complete variable domain reads GAGVSQSPSNKVTEKGKDVELRCDPISGHTALYWYRQSLGQGLEFLIYFQGNSAPDKSGLPSDRFSAERTGGSVSTLTIQRTQQEDSAVYLCASSLGGREETQYFGPGTRLLVL.

The V call is TRBV27, the J call TRBJ1-2, with D possibly being TRBD1 (5 bases). This CDR3 has 15 amino acids. Germline CDR1 and CDR2: MNHEY and SMNVEV (reference sequence). Trimming left V 5 bases short and J 4 bases short, with 17 bases between. The CDR3 loop reads CASSPEGQSGYGYTF. As DNA, the CDR3 is TGTGCCAGCAGTCCCGAGGGGCAGTCTGGCTATGGCTACACCTTC.